This is a list of T cell receptor beta chains from one sample in a study of neoadjuvant nivolumab and ipilimumab in lung cancer. Method: immunoSEQ multiplex PCR; TCRdb's copy keeps in-frame clones and lacks some. The repertoire holds about 38,000 clones, with roughly 89% as singletons. Sequencing was performed on peripheral blood, taken before neoadjuvant nivolumab, alone or with ipilimumab. The receptor source for this set is an adult with non-small cell lung cancer. Both conserved end residues are trimmed from each CDR3. Fields, in order: J gene, V gene, CDR3 protein.

J gene: TRBJ1-5; V gene: TRBV7-8; CDR3 protein: ASSLARAEGQPQH
J gene: TRBJ2-5; V gene: TRBV19; CDR3 protein: ASNPQGGLYGTQY
J gene: TRBJ2-5; V gene: TRBV27; CDR3 protein: ASSGLAGGEETQY
J gene: TRBJ2-5; V gene: TRBV11-2; CDR3 protein: ASSLGGGEGETQY
J gene: TRBJ1-3; V gene: TRBV18; CDR3 protein: ASSPPRAGSPSGNTIY
J gene: TRBJ2-1; V gene: TRBV19; CDR3 protein: ASSITYNEQF
J gene: TRBJ2-7; V gene: TRBV10-2; CDR3 protein: ASTGQGTGGTMWQY
J gene: TRBJ1-2; V gene: TRBV6-5; CDR3 protein: ASSSMGQGLGYT
J gene: TRBJ1-1; V gene: TRBV18; CDR3 protein: ASSSTEGNTEAF
J gene: TRBJ1-5; V gene: TRBV11-2; CDR3 protein: ASSLGQVASAQH
J gene: TRBJ2-7; V gene: TRBV19; CDR3 protein: ASLDGQGYEQY
J gene: TRBJ1-2; V gene: TRBV18; CDR3 protein: ASSPGMYGYT
J gene: TRBJ1-1; V gene: TRBV6-5; CDR3 protein: ASRWDQGDTEAF
J gene: TRBJ2-5; V gene: TRBV4-1; CDR3 protein: ASSQDGVAEETQY
J gene: TRBJ2-7; V gene: TRBV27; CDR3 protein: ASSLKGTSGMLYEQY
J gene: TRBJ2-7; V gene: TRBV6-5; CDR3 protein: ASSYGSGGYEQY
J gene: TRBJ2-7; V gene: TRBV4-3; CDR3 protein: ASSQARTGGSYEQY
J gene: TRBJ2-7; V gene: TRBV10-3; CDR3 protein: AISGHDSHEQY
J gene: TRBJ1-1; V gene: TRBV29-1; CDR3 protein: SVGNRGRRDTEAF
J gene: TRBJ2-7; V gene: TRBV19; CDR3 protein: ASSGTSGMQPD
J gene: TRBJ2-5; V gene: TRBV2; CDR3 protein: ASSEAGRRETQY
J gene: TRBJ2-7; V gene: TRBV13; CDR3 protein: ASSLGLGGTRLSYEQY
J gene: TRBJ1-5; V gene: TRBV7-8; CDR3 protein: ASSRYQGPGQPQH
J gene: TRBJ1-2; V gene: TRBV5-4; CDR3 protein: ASSRTGSFGYT
J gene: TRBJ2-1; V gene: TRBV7-2; CDR3 protein: ASSLAGSYNEQF
J gene: TRBJ1-5; V gene: TRBV18; CDR3 protein: ASSRGQGANQPQH
J gene: TRBJ1-1; V gene: TRBV15; CDR3 protein: ATSRGQGGAMNTEAF
J gene: TRBJ1-5; V gene: TRBV28; CDR3 protein: ASSFSSNQPQH
J gene: TRBJ1-1; V gene: TRBV2; CDR3 protein: ASTRPDRGNTEAF
J gene: TRBJ2-7; V gene: TRBV7-9; CDR3 protein: ASSLGASSGEQY
J gene: TRBJ2-5; V gene: TRBV7-2; CDR3 protein: ASSFQYGSETQY
J gene: TRBJ2-2; V gene: TRBV7-9; CDR3 protein: ASSLNNGNLNTGELF
J gene: TRBJ1-1; V gene: TRBV7-9; CDR3 protein: ASSLRSGNTEAF